The text below deals with one T cell receptor beta chain. This entry is derived from a study of blood T cell repertoires in COVID-19. Study context: COVID-19 samples collected from the United States, Italy and Spain covered acute and convalescent phases. Sources were T cells, B-cell-depleted T cells, or PBMCs; the material itself was cDNA or gDNA.

Original methodology: Amplification from reference gene primers served as the basis for estimated nucleated cell counts. Profiled with immunoSEQ multiplex PCR; TCRdb holds only in-frame clones, not every one. Clonal size and the V and J genes are those of that table, whereas D and trimming came from the DNA. The table lists some 30,000 clones, approximately 92% of them singletons. This CDR3 spans 16 amino acids. V trimming: 5 bases; J trimming: 0 bases; junction bases outside the gene matches: 6. Looked up from germline, CDR1 is KGHSH and CDR2 is LQKENI. The clonotype comes from a human donor with acute or convalescent COVID-19. The donor label of this sample is uncertain. Input material: peripheral blood. The rearrangement links TRBV18 to TRBJ2-2; the match to TRBD1 covers 7 bases. The CDR3, as DNA: TGTGCCAGCTCATTGGACAGGAACGCGAACACCGGGGAGCTGTTTTTT. This gives the protein CASSLDRNANTGELFF. Full variable domain (remainder filled in from reference TRBV18 and TRBJ2-2): NAGVMQNPRHLVRRRGQEARLRCSPMKGHSHVYWYRQLPEEGLKFMVYLQKENIIDESGMPKERFSAEFPKEGPSILRIQQVVRGDSAAYFCASSLDRNANTGELFFGEGSRLTVL.